This T cell receptor beta chain was profiled in a study of blood T cell repertoires in COVID-19. The CDR3 covers 14 residues. Germline V gene sequence: CDR1 SGHAT, CDR2 FQNNGV. Trimming cost V 2 bases and J 8 bases, with 12 bases left between them. Data came from immunoSEQ multiplex PCR; TCRdb stores just in-frame clones and leaves some out. The sample includes roughly 300,000 clones, roughly four fifths of them seen just once. Sequences were obtained from peripheral blood. This chain connects TRBV11-2 to TRBJ2-2, with D maybe TRBD1 (6 bases). The sequence came from a woman between 45 and 60 years old who had recovered from COVID-19. CDR3 loop: CASSLNRVKGELFF. CDR3 in DNA: TGTGCCAGCAGCTTAAACAGGGTTAAGGGGGAGCTGTTTTTT.